The rows below give T cell receptor beta chains drawn from one sample of a study of blood T cells in healthy people across ages. TCRdb re-called the 5' RACE reads through MiXCR, storing one row per CDR3 protein. The sample contains about 1.4 million distinct CDR3 sequences, approximately 59% of which appear only once. What was sequenced was blood. All receptors derive from a man aged 18 to 30 in good health. CDR3s include the opening cysteine and the closing phenylalanine or tryptophan. Each record gives: J gene, V gene, CDR3 protein.

J: TRBJ2-3; V: TRBV5-1; CDR3: CASSPEGAYTDTQYF
J: TRBJ2-7; V: TRBV10-1; CDR3: CASSDTGVSYEQYF
J: TRBJ2-5; V: TRBV10-3; CDR3: CAISVNGRETQYF
J: TRBJ2-5; V: TRBV29-1; CDR3: CSVEEPGQETQYF
J: -; V: TRBV6-6; CDR3: CASSPLGGIKNIQYF
J: TRBJ2-7; V: TRBV6-2/TRBV6-3; CDR3: CASTTGPQDGHEQYF
J: TRBJ2-5; V: TRBV20-1; CDR3: CSARRGGWDEQYF
J: TRBJ1-1; V: TRBV4-1; CDR3: CASSQVGVNEAFF
J: TRBJ2-2; V: TRBV5-1; CDR3: CASSYTRNTGELFF
J: TRBJ1-2; V: TRBV5-1; CDR3: CASSSGLVKGYTF
J: -; V: TRBV7-8; CDR3: CASSLIRDREYEQYF
J: TRBJ2-6; V: TRBV7-9; CDR3: CASSLFAGANVLTF
J: TRBJ1-2; V: TRBV5-1; CDR3: CAGSLSQGFYGYTF
J: TRBJ2-3; V: TRBV5-1; CDR3: CASSLEYTGLSTDTQYF
J: TRBJ2-5; V: TRBV27; CDR3: CASSFGGEGQYF
J: TRBJ2-1; V: TRBV7-2; CDR3: CASSYKRGQLPGNEQFF
J: -; V: TRBV7-9; CDR3: CASSHEIGGYEQYF
J: TRBJ1-2; V: TRBV5-1; CDR3: CASSLDTPGYGYTF
J: TRBJ2-1; V: TRBV29-1; CDR3: CSAKGVRAHEQFF
J: TRBJ2-3; V: TRBV29-1; CDR3: CSVELRQADTDTQYF
J: TRBJ1-2; V: TRBV12-3/TRBV12-4; CDR3: CASSLFRDGYTF
J: TRBJ2-7; V: TRBV6-5; CDR3: CASSTGTIFTYEQYF
J: TRBJ2-1; V: TRBV4-1; CDR3: CASSQDMAVSSYNEQFF
J: -; V: TRBV25-1; CDR3: CASSARGSPSLEQYF
J: TRBJ2-1; V: TRBV6-6; CDR3: CASSYSELYEQFF
J: TRBJ2-1; V: TRBV27; CDR3: CASSLTSGSEQFF
J: TRBJ1-2; V: TRBV5-6; CDR3: CASSPTEGGYGYTF
J: TRBJ1-6; V: TRBV4-1; CDR3: CASSQDLSSPLHF
J: TRBJ2-1; V: TRBV29-1; CDR3: CSVEVLISNEQFF
J: TRBJ1-5; V: TRBV27; CDR3: CASREGGNQPQHF
J: TRBJ2-2; V: TRBV27; CDR3: CASKGDPNTGELFF
J: TRBJ2-3; V: TRBV4-2; CDR3: CASSQTVGGTTDTQYF
J: -; V: TRBV27; CDR3: CASRLTGTAFYEQYF
J: -; V: TRBV15; CDR3: CATSSPLGIAGGNEQYF
J: TRBJ2-7; V: TRBV20-1; CDR3: CSLSPWVGEPYEQYF
J: TRBJ2-6; V: TRBV5-1; CDR3: CASSLSPTSGANVLTF
J: TRBJ2-1; V: TRBV7-9; CDR3: CASNRMGQTNEQFF
J: TRBJ1-5; V: TRBV4-1; CDR3: CASSQEPPGDQPQHF
J: -; V: TRBV12-3/TRBV12-4; CDR3: CASSFQTSGREFYEQYF
J: TRBJ2-2; V: TRBV12-3/TRBV12-4; CDR3: CASSLAGGYGGELFF
J: TRBJ1-2; V: TRBV20-1; CDR3: CSAGGLPFGYTF
J: -; V: TRBV7-2; CDR3: CASSLVGTGEIGNEQYF
J: TRBJ1-2; V: TRBV29-1; CDR3: CSVVEGASGYTF
J: TRBJ1-2; V: TRBV28; CDR3: CASLVGGGGFYGYTF
J: TRBJ2-1; V: TRBV6-5; CDR3: CASRRTSLDEQFF